This TCR beta chain was documented in a study of OX40 agonist ivuxolimab in advanced cancers. Study-wide results and limits: Several nonresponders also turned out to have low normalized T-cell clonal expansion.

To note about this clone: Its antigen is as yet unknown.

Germline CDR1 GTSNPN, CDR2 SVGIG (reference sequence). This CDR3 spans 19 amino acids. The V gene end was trimmed by 1 base and the J gene end by 2 bases; junction bases not matched to a gene: 10. The table came from immunoSEQ multiplex PCR; TCRdb's copy has only in-frame clones and leaves some out. Of about 28,000 clones detected, approximately 85% appear once; the ten largest clones hold around 50%. The genes are TRBV30 and TRBJ2-1; 14 bases are a match to TRBD2. The sequence was obtained from an adult with an advanced solid tumor such as melanoma, head and neck, liver or kidney cancer. Specimen: CD4+ or CD8+ T cells sorted from blood, collected in a trial of the OX40 agonist ivuxolimab. This chain's CDR3 is CAWSGHSGTSGGTYNEQFF. CDR3 nucleotides: TGTGCCTGGAGTGGCCACTCCGGGACTAGCGGGGGAACCTACAATGAGCAGTTCTTC.